This T cell receptor (beta chain) was sequenced for a study of early T cells in non-severe SARS-CoV-2 infection. One entry per CDR3 protein, called by TCRdb with MiXCR from the 5' RACE reads. The sample lists 30,000 to 45,000 distinct CDR3 sequences, approximately 9.1% occurring once. Per germline, CDR1 SGHVS and CDR2 FNYEAQ. Germline trimming cut 4 bases from V and 5 bases from J; bases unmatched to any gene: 7. The CDR3 is 17 residues long. The TCR sequence derives from an adult who was a healthcare worker with PCR-confirmed SARS-CoV-2 infection or an uninfected control (not recorded which). The chain links TRBV7-6 to TRBJ2-2; TRBD2 aligns across 13 bases. Input material: whole blood. The chain's CDR3 is CASSSGLAGPATGELFF. For the CDR3, the DNA is TGTGCCAGCAGCTCGGGACTAGCGGGGCCCGCTACCGGGGAGCTGTTTTTT.